This T cell receptor (beta chain) was documented in a study of tumor-infiltrating lymphocytes in primary liver carcinoma. Study summary: Tumors were stage T1-T3 N0M0, 4.2 to 10 cm across. Samples returned roughly 3.65 to 7.13 million productive TCRbeta reads, a yield that was similar across tissue types. Study conclusions and caveats: Whereas tumor region pairs overlapped more, tumor-adjacent and tumor-blood pairs overlapped less.

RNA and DNA were co-extracted from approximately 20-30 mg of unsorted bulk tissue. Surgical resection treated primary liver carcinoma in the patients. Production of TCR beta cDNA used about 500 ng total RNA together with a constant-region primer. Libraries of TCR beta came from three nested multiplex PCR rounds with slightly modified ARM-PCR. A C-beta reverse primer and TRBV1-TRBV30 forward primers served in each of the first two PCR rounds, at 10 cycles apiece. MiXCR, applied by TCRdb to the multiplex PCR reads, yields one record per CDR3 protein. The data contain some 180,000 distinct CDR3 sequences, 85% of them singletons. About this clonotype: Its antigen remains unidentified.

From germline, CDR1 is SEHNR and CDR2 FQNEAQ (reference sequence). This CDR3 is 14 amino acids long. V gave up 6 bases and J gave up 6 bases; unmatched junction bases: 5. The gene calls are TRBV7-9 and TRBJ1-2, with 12 bases identical to TRBD1. The sequence was collected from a man between 35 and 55 years old with primary liver carcinoma and hepatitis B virus infection. The material sequenced was tumor tissue from primary liver carcinoma. DNA of the CDR3: TGTGCCAGCAGAAGGGACAGGGGGCTTCATGGCTACACCTTC. This gives the protein CASRRDRGLHGYTF.